These 12 T cell receptor beta chains share one sample of origin, sequenced in a study of read filtering for tumor transcriptome and immune sequencing. This library used roughly 400 ng RNA and molecular barcoded adaptors spanning alpha/delta and beta/gamma chains. Each CDR3 protein is one row after TCRdb ran MiXCR on the reads. The data contain nearly 60,000 distinct CDR3 sequences, around 12% of them singletons. The specimen sequenced was a population of CD138-negative cells sorted from bone marrow. Receptors were obtained from a donor aged 40 or over with multiple myeloma.

In its sample, this clonotype was seen many times. V gene TRBV7-9 combines with J gene TRBJ2-1; 10 bases line up with TRBD1. The CDR3 runs to 15 residues. Trimming at V came to 5 bases and at J to 4 bases, leaving 5 bases not matched to a gene. CDR1 is SEHNR and CDR2 is FQNEAQ in the germline V gene (reference sequence). The CDR3 region is CASSQGTGVYNEQFF. The CDR3 nucleotides read TGTGCCAGCAGCCAAGGGACAGGGGTATACAATGAGCAGTTCTTC.

V is TRBV5-4 and J is TRBJ1-3; the D is unclear. Between the trimmed V and J ends, which lost 0 bases and 4 bases, there was a span of 8 bases. This CDR3 comprises 14 residues. Germline CDR1 is SGHNT and CDR2 is YYREEE (reference sequence). CDR3 sequence reads: CASSLGSYGNTIYF. CDR3 nucleotides: TGTGCCAGCAGCTTGGGGAGCTACGGAAACACCATATATTTT.

This clonotype was counted at least ten times. The rearrangement joins TRBV11-3 to TRBJ2-1, with D perhaps given as TRBD1 or TRBD2 (6 bases each). CDR1 is SGHNT, CDR2 YENEEA, per germline. The CDR3 has 15 amino acids. Trimming took 2 bases from V and 7 from J, leaving 15 bases between them. DNA for the CDR3: TGTGCCAGCAGCTTAATGGGGGGCATAAATAATGAGCAGTTCTTC. Its translation is CASSLMGGINNEQFF.

Ten or more counts support this clonotype. The J gene is TRBJ1-1, the V gene TRBV18; D unresolved. CDR3 length equals 12 residues. Trimming left V 1 base short and J 6 bases short, with 6 bases between. Germline V lookup: CDR1 KGHSH, CDR2 LQKENI. CDR3 amino acids: CASSPRTAEAFF. As DNA, the CDR3 is TGTGCCAGCTCACCACGTACCGCTGAAGCTTTCTTT. Looking up the rest from reference TRBV18 and TRBJ1-1 gives the full variable domain: NAGVMQNPRHLVRRRGQEARLRCSPMKGHSHVYWYRQLPEEGLKFMVYLQKENIIDESGMPKERFSAEFPKEGPSILRIQQVVRGDSAAYFCASSPRTAEAFFGQGTRLTVV.

The chain combines TRBV30 with TRBJ2-1, with D possibly called TRBD1 or TRBD2 (5 bases each). Germline V CDR1 and CDR2: GTSNPN, SVGIG (reference sequence). V was cut by 6 bases and J by 2 bases, with 11 bases left in between. The CDR3 is made up of 13 amino acids. The CDR3 DNA follows: TGTGCCTGCGGGACGGAAACCTACAATGAGCAGTTCTTC. This codes for CACGTETYNEQFF.

The table lists this clonotype with many counts. The gene calls are TRBV28 and TRBJ2-7; TRBD1 matches at 9 bases. Germline values: CDR1 MDHEN, CDR2 SYDVKM. This CDR3 has 17 amino acids. V lost 5 bases to trimming and J lost 1 base; unmatched junction nucleotides: 12. CDR3 protein: CASSLINSGQGSYEQYF. CDR3 DNA: TGTGCCAGCAGTCTGATCAACTCGGGACAGGGTTCCTACGAGCAGTACTTC.

This clonotype showed up many times. V is TRBV4-1 and J is TRBJ2-7; D gene unclear. CDR3 length: 13 residues. Germline-derived CDR1 and CDR2 are MGHRA and YSYEKL. Trimming stripped 0 bases from V and 3 bases from J, with 6 bases between. The CDR3, as DNA: TGCGCCAGCAGCCAAGAGTTTCTCTACGAGCAGTACTTC. Its protein product is CASSQEFLYEQYF.

This clonotype was seen many times. The chain recombines TRBV4-2 with TRBJ2-7, with D perhaps matching TRBD1 or TRBD2 (5 bases each). The germline V and J ends were trimmed by 2 bases and 2 bases, with 13 bases remaining between them. This CDR3 comprises 15 residues. Per the germline V gene, CDR1 is LGHNA and CDR2 is YNFKEQ. CDR3 nucleotide sequence: TGTGCCAGCAGCCAACCGGGACGGATTGCCTACGAGCAGTACTTC. This codes for CASSQPGRIAYEQYF.

The V call is TRBV6-5, the J call TRBJ2-7; D is ambiguous. The CDR3 totals 15 residues. Germline-derived CDR1 and CDR2 are MNHEY and SVGAGI. V lost 6 bases, J lost 1 base, and 16 bases lay in between. As DNA, the CDR3 is TGTGCCAGCAGCCAACCCTCCAGGCAGTCCTACGAGCAGTACTTC. This sequence encodes CASSQPSRQSYEQYF.

This clonotype was found a few times. One base away lies a much larger clone, so this may be a sequencing read error. The gene calls are TRBV4-2 and TRBJ1-4; 7 nucleotides match TRBD1. Per germline, CDR1 LGHNA and CDR2 YNFKEQ. This CDR3 is built from 15 residues. This CDR3 is CASSQPGQNNEELFF. CDR3 sequence (DNA): TGTGCCAGCAGCCAACCGGGACAGAATAATGAAGAACTGTTTTTT.

In this sample, this clonotype turned up once. This could be a read error, since a much larger clone is one nucleotide away. This rearrangement joins TRBV5-6 to TRBJ2-6; 10 bases are shared with TRBD1. CDR3 length: 18 residues. With 0 bases clipped from V and 7 bases from J, the junction kept 10 bases outside the gene matches. CDR1 and CDR2 (germline): SGHDT, YYEEEE. The DNA for the CDR3 is TGTGCCAGCAGCTTGGTCGGGACAGGGGCCAACAGAGCCAACGTCCTGACTTTC. Its protein product is CASSLVGTGANRANVLTF. Looking up the rest from reference TRBV5-6 and TRBJ2-6 gives the full variable domain: DAGVTQSPTHLIKTRGQQVTLRCSPKSGHDTVSWYQQALGQGPQFIFQYYEEEERQRGNFPDRFSGHQFPNYSSELNVNALLLGDSALYLCASSLVGTGANRANVLTFGAGSRLTVL.

This clonotype was detected ten times or more. V and J are TRBV12-3 or TRBV12-4 and TRBJ2-7, with unresolved D. This CDR3 comprises 13 residues. V was clipped by 6 bases and J by 2 bases, with 11 bases between them. The CDR3 reads CASRPDTAYEQYF. CDR3 DNA: TGTGCCAGCAGACCTGACACAGCCTACGAGCAGTACTTC.